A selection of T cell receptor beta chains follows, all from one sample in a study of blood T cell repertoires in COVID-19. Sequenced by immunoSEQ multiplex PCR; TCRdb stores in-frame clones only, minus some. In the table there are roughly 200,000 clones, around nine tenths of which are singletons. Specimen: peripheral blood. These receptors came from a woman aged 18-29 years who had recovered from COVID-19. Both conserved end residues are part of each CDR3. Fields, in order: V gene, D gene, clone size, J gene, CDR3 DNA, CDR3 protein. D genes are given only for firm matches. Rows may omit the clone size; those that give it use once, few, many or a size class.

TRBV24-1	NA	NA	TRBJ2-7	TGTGCCACCAGTGACACCGGGTTCTCCTACGAGCAGTACTTC	CATSDTGFSYEQYF
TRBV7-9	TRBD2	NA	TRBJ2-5	TGTGCCAGCAGCTTAGAAATATTGGGACTAGCGGGAGGCCAAGAGACCCAGTACTTC	CASSLEILGLAGGQETQYF
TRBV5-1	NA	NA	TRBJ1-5	TGCGCCAGCAGCTCCCCAGTTCGGCCCCAGCATTTT	CASSSPVRPQHF
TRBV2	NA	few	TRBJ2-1	TGTGCCAGCACCACTAACTACAATGAGCAGTTCTTC	CASTTNYNEQFF
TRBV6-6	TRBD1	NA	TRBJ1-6	TGTGCCAGCAGGACAGGGGATAATTCACCCCTCCACTTT	CASRTGDNSPLHF
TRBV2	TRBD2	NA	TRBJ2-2	TGTGCCAGCAGCGTAGGACTAGCGGGTACCGGGGAGCTGTTTTTT	CASSVGLAGTGELFF
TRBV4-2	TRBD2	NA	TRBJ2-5	TGTGCCAGCAGCTTTCTAGCGGGAGGGCCGAAAATTAGGTTAGAGACCCAGTACTTC	CASSFLAGGPKIRLETQYF
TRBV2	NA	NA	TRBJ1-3	TGTGCCAGCAGCGACAGACAGGTCTCTGGAAACACCATATATTTT	CASSDRQVSGNTIYF
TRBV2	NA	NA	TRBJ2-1	TGTGCCAGCAGACAGAGCAATGAGCAGTTCTTC	CASRQSNEQFF
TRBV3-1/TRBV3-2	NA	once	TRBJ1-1	TGTGCCAGCATCATACTGGGGGGACTCACTGAAGCTTTCTTT	CASIILGGLTEAFF
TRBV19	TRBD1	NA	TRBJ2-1	TGTGCCAGTAGGCCGACAGGGGGTGCTGCGAATGAGCAGTTCTTC	CASRPTGGAANEQFF
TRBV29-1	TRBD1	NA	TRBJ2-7	TGCAGCGTGGAGGGACAGGGAGGTCACGAGCAGTACTTC	CSVEGQGGHEQYF
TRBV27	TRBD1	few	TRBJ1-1	TGTGCCAGCAGTTTATTTGGACAGGGGAACACTGAAGCTTTCTTT	CASSLFGQGNTEAFF
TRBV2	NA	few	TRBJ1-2	TGTGCCAGCAGTGCTCAGGGGACGGCCGCAAACTATGGCTACACCTTC	CASSAQGTAANYGYTF
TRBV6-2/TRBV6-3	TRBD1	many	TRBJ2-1	TGTGCCAGCAGTCGTCACAGGGGGAATGAGCAGTTCTTC	CASSRHRGNEQFF
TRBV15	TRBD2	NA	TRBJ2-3	TGTGCCACCAGCAGGACTAGCGGGAGTTTTACAGATACGCAGTATTTT	CATSRTSGSFTDTQYF
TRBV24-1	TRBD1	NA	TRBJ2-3	TGTGCCACCAGTGACCATGGGACAGCTCGCACAGATACGCAGTATTTT	CATSDHGTARTDTQYF
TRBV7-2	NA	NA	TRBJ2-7	TGTGCCAGCAGCTTGGGGGGGACACAAAGCTCCTACGAGCAGTACTTC	CASSLGGTQSSYEQYF
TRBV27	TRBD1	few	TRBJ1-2	TGTGCCAGCAGTCAAGGGACAGGGGGCAGAGGCTACACCTTC	CASSQGTGGRGYTF
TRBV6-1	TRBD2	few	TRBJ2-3	TGTGCCAGCAGTGAATTAGCGGGGGGGCCAGATACGCAGTATTTT	CASSELAGGPDTQYF
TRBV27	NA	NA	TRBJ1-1	TGTGCCAGCAGTAACCCGACTGGAACTGAAGCTTTCTTT	CASSNPTGTEAFF
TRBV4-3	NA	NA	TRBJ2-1	TGCGCCAGCAGCCAAGACCCAGCGGGCCTGCCCAGGAGCTCCTACAATGAGCAGTTCTTC	CASSQDPAGLPRSSYNEQFF
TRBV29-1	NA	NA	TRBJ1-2	TGCAGCGTAGGTACAGGGACCTACTATGGCTACACCTTC	CSVGTGTYYGYTF
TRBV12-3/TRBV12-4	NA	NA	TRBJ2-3	TGTGCCAGCAGCGGCAAACTAGCAGATACGCAGTATTTT	CASSGKLADTQYF
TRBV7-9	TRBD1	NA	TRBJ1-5	TGTGCCAGCAGCGCACGGGACAGCGATCAGCCCCAGCATTTT	CASSARDSDQPQHF
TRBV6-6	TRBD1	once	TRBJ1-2	TGTGCCAGCAGTTTAGGAGGACAGGGGTACTATGGCTACACCTTC	CASSLGGQGYYGYTF